A selection of T cell receptor beta chains follows, all from one sample in a study of regulatory T cells in long-lasting Graves disease. TCRdb reprocessed the multiplex PCR reads with MiXCR, giving one entry per CDR3 protein. The table includes about 500,000 distinct CDR3 sequences, 15% to 20% detected once. These sequences were also reported in another study, on T cells in Graves' hyperthyroidism and ophthalmopathy.

Source: peripheral blood mononuclear cells (PBMCs), taken at new diagnosis, from a patient treated with antithyroid drugs. These receptors were taken from a man in his forties with Graves disease. The CDR3 runs from the conserved cysteine through the conserved F or W. The D gene is left open where the match is weak. Some rows mark clone size as missing; the rest say once, few, many or name a class of expanded clone.

d_call | j_call | clone_size | v_call | cdr3_aa | cdr3_nt
- | TRBJ2-2 | many | TRBV28 | CASSLVPGQPNTGELFF | TGTGCCAGCAGTTTAGTTCCCGGCCAGCCGAACACCGGGGAGCTGTTTTTT
- | TRBJ2-2 | many | TRBV30 | CAWSVREINTGELFF | TGTGCCTGGAGTGTACGGGAGATAAACACCGGGGAGCTGTTTTTT
TRBD2 | TRBJ2-7 | few | TRBV3-1 | CASSHGGRDYEQYF | TGTGCCAGCAGCCATGGCGGGAGGGACTACGAGCAGTACTTC
- | TRBJ2-7 | few | TRBV27 | CASSEAGYGYEQYF | TGTGCCAGCAGTGAGGCGGGCTATGGGTACGAGCAGTACTTC
- | TRBJ1-2 | - | TRBV5-1 | CASSLASGIGGYTF | TGCGCCAGCAGCTTGGCCTCTGGGATCGGCGGCTACACCTTC
- | TRBJ2-1 | many | TRBV28 | CASSVYNEQFF | TGTGCCAGCTCCGTTTACAATGAGCAGTTCTTC
TRBD2 | TRBJ2-3 | many | TRBV18 | CASSPGRATDTQYF | TGTGCTAGCAGCCCCGGGAGGGCCACAGATACGCAGTATTTT
- | TRBJ1-3 | - | TRBV20-1 | CSAETGGNTIYF | TGCAGTGCTGAGACGGGAGGAAACACCATATATTTT
TRBD1 | TRBJ2-7 | - | TRBV28 | CASSFEDRDEQYF | TGTGCCAGCAGTTTCGAGGACAGGGACGAGCAGTACTTC
- | TRBJ2-2 | many | TRBV7-9 | CASRSPPRGATGELFF | TGTGCCAGCAGATCCCCCCCCAGGGGTGCCACCGGGGAGCTGTTTTTT
- | TRBJ2-1 | many | TRBV5-1 | CASSSQAGLEQFF | TGCGCCAGCAGCTCCCAAGCGGGTCTTGAGCAGTTCTTC
- | TRBJ2-1 | many | TRBV14 | CASSQLGRVGRNEQFF | TGTGCCAGCAGCCAATTGGGACGGGTAGGGAGGAATGAGCAGTTCTTC
- | TRBJ1-1 | many | TRBV3-1 | CASSQDPTPNTEAFF | TGTGCCAGCAGCCAAGATCCCACCCCGAACACTGAAGCTTTCTTT
TRBD1 | TRBJ2-2 | many | TRBV11-2 | CASRPTGVGNTGELFF | TGTGCCAGCAGGCCGACAGGGGTGGGGAACACCGGGGAGCTGTTTTTT
- | TRBJ1-1 | - | TRBV28 | CASSEQTRAFF | TGTGCCAGCAGCGAGCAAACACGGGCTTTCTTT
- | TRBJ2-1 | many | TRBV12-3/TRBV12-4 | CASRDRSVSYNEQFF | TGTGCCAGCAGAGACAGGTCCGTCTCCTACAATGAGCAGTTCTTC
- | TRBJ2-1 | - | TRBV19 | CASSFARGISYNEQFF | TGTGCCAGTAGTTTTGCCAGGGGTATCTCCTACAATGAGCAGTTCTTC
TRBD2 | TRBJ2-7 | many | TRBV11-2 | CASSALSGRGEQYF | TGTGCCAGCAGCGCCCTTAGCGGGAGGGGTGAGCAGTACTTC
TRBD1 | TRBJ1-5 | many | TRBV28 | CASILRGVGNQPQHF | TGTGCCAGCATCCTCAGGGGGGTTGGCAATCAGCCCCAGCATTTT
- | TRBJ2-7 | many | TRBV28 | CASSWGAVGYEQYF | TGTGCCAGCAGTTGGGGGGCGGTAGGATACGAGCAGTACTTC
TRBD2 | TRBJ2-4 | many | TRBV11-3 | CASSLGAFREGFSKNIQYF | TGTGCCAGCAGCTTAGGGGCCTTCCGGGAGGGTTTTTCCAAAAACATTCAGTACTTC
TRBD1 | TRBJ1-5 | many | TRBV28 | CASSSDRGRTQHF | TGTGCCAGCAGTTCGGACAGGGGTAGGACCCAGCATTTT
- | TRBJ2-7 | - | TRBV11-2 | CASSLWDVYEQYF | TGTGCCAGCAGCTTATGGGACGTATACGAGCAGTACTTC
TRBD2 | TRBJ2-2 | many | TRBV18 | CASSYRLADANTGELFF | TGTGCCAGCTCATATCGACTAGCGGATGCGAACACCGGGGAGCTGTTTTTT
TRBD1 | TRBJ2-1 | many | TRBV2 | CASSRLTGGAYNEQFF | TGTGCCAGCAGTCGCCTGACAGGGGGCGCTTACAATGAGCAGTTCTTC
TRBD2 | TRBJ2-3 | few | TRBV6-1 | CASPPDEGLAGYVTQYF | TGTGCCAGCCCTCCCGACGAGGGACTAGCGGGATATGTTACGCAGTATTTT
TRBD2 | TRBJ2-1 | - | TRBV13 | CASVASGRFTYNEQFF | TGTGCCAGCGTAGCTAGCGGGAGGTTCACCTACAATGAGCAGTTCTTC
TRBD2 | TRBJ2-1 | many | TRBV5-1 | CASSSGASGTNEQFF | TGCGCCAGCAGCTCAGGGGCTAGCGGGACTAATGAGCAGTTCTTC
- | TRBJ2-6 | few | TRBV7-8 | CASSLSDGGTGANVLTF | TGTGCCAGCAGCCTTAGTGACGGAGGTACTGGGGCCAACGTCCTGACTTTC
TRBD1 | TRBJ2-2 | many | TRBV27 | CASSTGTGQGSGELFF | TGTGCCAGCAGTACCGGGACAGGGCAGGGTAGTGGGGAGCTGTTTTTT
TRBD1 | TRBJ2-7 | many | TRBV27 | CASSNPGTGEYEQYF | TGTGCCAGCAGTAACCCAGGGACAGGGGAGTACGAGCAGTACTTC
TRBD2 | TRBJ2-1 | many | TRBV6-2/TRBV6-3 | CASSPSGALVGEQFF | TGTGCCAGCAGTCCAAGCGGGGCCCTAGTTGGTGAGCAGTTCTTC
TRBD1 | TRBJ2-3 | - | TRBV5-1 | CASSPRDRDTQYF | TGCGCCAGCAGCCCACGGGACAGGGATACGCAGTATTTT
TRBD1 | TRBJ2-5 | many | TRBV10-3 | CAMGTGVEETQYF | TGTGCCATGGGGACAGGCGTAGAAGAGACCCAGTACTTC
TRBD1 | TRBJ1-4 | many | TRBV18 | CASSPSRTGPRNEKLFF | TGTGCCAGCTCACCCTCCCGGACAGGGCCACGTAATGAAAAACTGTTTTTT
TRBD2 | TRBJ2-3 | - | TRBV11-2 | CAGGAGGDTDTQYF | TGTGCCGGTGGGGCGGGAGGGGACACAGATACGCAGTATTTT
- | TRBJ2-6 | - | TRBV5-4 | CASSIGQTSSGANVLTF | TGTGCCAGCAGCATAGGACAGACGAGCTCTGGGGCCAACGTCCTGACTTTC
- | TRBJ1-1 | many | TRBV11-2 | CASSSRGTEAFF | TGTGCCAGCAGCTCGCGAGGGACTGAAGCTTTCTTT
- | TRBJ2-7 | - | TRBV19 | CASSIRGGSYGEQYF | TGTGCCAGTAGTATAAGGGGCGGCAGTTATGGTGAGCAGTACTTC
- | TRBJ2-2 | many | TRBV29-1 | CSVGHRVASNTGELFF | TGCAGCGTTGGGCACAGGGTCGCCTCGAACACCGGGGAGCTGTTTTTT
- | TRBJ2-3 | few | TRBV5-4 | CASSPRLAGLTDTQYF | TGTGCCAGCAGCCCGCGCCTGGCGGGCCTCACAGATACGCAGTATTTT
- | TRBJ2-1 | many | TRBV9 | CASSVAANEQFF | TGTGCCAGCAGCGTAGCAGCCAATGAGCAGTTCTTC
- | TRBJ2-3 | few | TRBV29-1 | CSVEDLAGSTDTQYF | TGCAGCGTTGAAGATCTCGCGGGGAGCACAGATACGCAGTATTTT
- | TRBJ2-1 | few | TRBV5-1 | CASSLALGWGEQFF | TGCGCCAGCAGCTTGGCACTAGGCTGGGGTGAGCAGTTCTTC
- | TRBJ2-7 | many | TRBV3-1 | CASSSLGAEQYF | TGTGCCAGCAGTTCGCTCGGGGCCGAGCAGTACTTC
- | TRBJ2-3 | many | TRBV7-8 | CASSLGQLGSTDTQYF | TGTGCCAGCAGCTTAGGGCAACTAGGTAGCACAGATACGCAGTATTTT
TRBD2 | TRBJ2-1 | few | TRBV5-1 | CASSPLPGLAAHNEQFF | TGCGCCAGCAGCCCCCTCCCGGGACTAGCGGCGCACAATGAGCAGTTCTTC
- | TRBJ2-7 | many | TRBV3-1 | CASSQDRTSYEQYF | TGTGCCAGCAGCCAAGATAGGACCTCCTACGAGCAGTACTTC
TRBD2 | TRBJ2-5 | many | TRBV30 | CAWSVPEREGETQYF | TGTGCCTGGAGTGTACCGGAGCGGGAGGGGGAGACCCAGTACTTC
TRBD2 | TRBJ2-2 | - | TRBV11-2 | CASSLASGSLTGELFF | TGTGCCAGCAGCTTGGCTAGCGGGAGTCTAACCGGGGAGCTGTTTTTT
TRBD1 | TRBJ1-6 | - | TRBV6-2/TRBV6-3 | CASSEGQLNSPLHF | TGTGCCAGCAGCGAGGGACAGCTCAATTCACCCCTCCACTTT